This entry is about one TCR beta chain. This sample was included in a study of blood T cell repertoires in COVID-19. The CDR3 extends over 12 amino acids. The J segment lost 8 bases and the V segment lost 5 bases, leaving 3 bases of the junction unmatched. The germline gives CDR1 MNHEY, CDR2 SVGAGI. Data came from immunoSEQ multiplex PCR; TCRdb stores just in-frame clones and leaves some out. The sample holds about 190,000 clones, about 82% seen once. The clonotype was recovered from a young woman who had recovered from COVID-19. The sample consisted of PBMCs or T cells enriched from blood (not recorded which). This chain uses TRBV6-5 with TRBJ1-1; 9 bases map to TRBD1. The CDR3 region is CASSTGQGEAFF. The DNA of the CDR3 is TGTGCCAGCAGTACAGGACAGGGGGAAGCTTTCTTT.